This T cell receptor beta chain appears in the sequencing data of a study of blood T cell repertoires in COVID-19. Study information: Researchers got acute and convalescent COVID-19 samples from the United States, Italy and Spain.

Germline V gives CDR1 LGHDT, CDR2 YNNKEL (reference sequence). This CDR3 spans 13 amino acids. V was pared by 4 bases and J by 5 bases, with 9 bases between. Per the original data handling: For nucleated cells, counts were estimated from reference gene primer amplification. Sequencing used immunoSEQ multiplex PCR; TCRdb keeps in-frame clones, though not all of them. V, J and clone size reflect that table, while D and trimming were determined from the DNA. The repertoire holds about 52,000 clones, about 92% seen once, with around 3.2% in the top ten. This TCR derives from a human donor in a cohort sampled during active COVID-19. V is TRBV3-1 (or the pseudogene TRBV3-2) and J is TRBJ1-5; a possible D gene is TRBD1 (5 bases). The sample comprised peripheral blood. The CDR3 sequence: CASSRQLDQPQHF. DNA for the CDR3: TGTGCCAGCAGCCGACAGTTAGATCAGCCCCAGCATTTT.